This record looks at one T cell receptor beta chain sequence and its context. The target antigen is unknown. The data originate from a study of T cell responses to AZD1222 COVID-19 vaccine. Study-level findings and limits: Elevations in Spike-specific TCR breadth and depth followed administration of two AZD1222 doses. Clonal diversity was possibly underestimated, and white British individuals and females predominated among donors. Of spike-specific TCRs, nearly half reportedly target regions left unmutated in variants.

Profiled with immunoSEQ multiplex PCR; TCRdb holds only in-frame clones, not every one. The sample has some 130,000 clones, over 85% seen once; the top ten hold around 5.9%. From germline, CDR1 is LNHDA and CDR2 SQIVND (reference sequence). V lost 1 base and J lost 7; bases outside the gene matches: 6. The CDR3 runs 14 residues. This chain connects TRBV19 to TRBJ1-2; 7 bases are a match to TRBD1. The clonotype was recovered from an adult in good health. This sample comprised peripheral blood, obtained on day 0 of AZD1222 vaccination. CDR3 bases: TGTGCCAGTAGTATAGGACAGGGTCTGTTTGGCTACACCTTC. Translation gives CASSIGQGLFGYTF.